The next 26 T cell receptor beta chains were all read from a single sample in a study of T cells in Graves' hyperthyroidism and ophthalmopathy. What was amplified from RNA transcripts were TCR beta CDR3 regions. First-round RT-PCR with HTBI primers amplified the TCR CDR3 region. Each CDR3 protein gets one entry after TCRdb re-called the multiplex PCR reads with MiXCR. Of 250,000 to 300,000 distinct CDR3 sequences detected, over 15% appear once; the ten largest clones hold about 50%. Sequencing was done on a sample of blood. The receptors derive from a woman aged 60-75 years with Graves' ophthalmopathy.

This clonotype was counted many times. J is TRBJ1-1 and V is TRBV7-2; D remains unclear. Trimming removed 1 base from V and 1 base from J, with 10 bases in between. The CDR3 is 15 amino acids. Per germline, CDR1 SGHTA and CDR2 FQGNSA. This CDR3 is CASSLVFGSNTEAFF. The CDR3 region has the DNA TGTGCCAGCAGCTTAGTCTTTGGCTCGAACACTGAAGCTTTCTTT.

Of note for this clonotype: At one of its ends the junction is not consistent with the germline gene, which may arise from a read error. This chain uses TRBV29-1 with TRBJ2-2; TRBD1 aligns across 8 bases. CDR3 length equals 14 residues. In germline, CDR1 is SQVTM, CDR2 ANQGSEA. Here the CDR3 reads CSVNRDRNAGELFF. The CDR3 nucleotides read TGCAGCGTCAACCGGGACAGGAACGCCGGGGAGCTGTTTTTT.

This clonotype is a singleton in its sample. The V and J genes are TRBV6-5 and TRBJ1-6, with D uncertain. V was shortened by 7 bases and J by 15 bases, with 16 bases between the two germline ends. The CDR3 runs to 12 residues. The germline V gene has CDR1 MNHEY and CDR2 SVGAGI. The DNA of the CDR3 is TGTGCCAGCACCACGGCCGGGGATCTCCTCCACTTT. This encodes CASTTAGDLLHF.

This clonotype turned up a few times. V and J are TRBV10-3 and TRBJ2-7; D is unclear. CDR1 is ENHRY, CDR2 SYGVKD, per germline. The CDR3 consists of 13 residues. Trimming stripped 11 bases from V and 3 bases from J, with 17 bases between. The CDR3 spells CAAATRENYEQYF. For the CDR3, the DNA is TGTGCCGCTGCAACTCGAGAAAACTACGAGCAGTACTTC.

The V call is TRBV2, the J call TRBJ1-2; no clear D. Trimming shortened V by 5 bases and J by 2 bases, and 6 bases separated the two germline ends. The CDR3 has 12 residues. The germline V gene encodes CDR1 SNHLY and CDR2 FYNNEI. CDR3 region: CASSLNNYGYTF. CDR3 sequence (DNA): TGTGCCAGCAGTTTGAACAACTATGGCTACACCTTC.

This clonotype has at least ten counts. The chain links TRBV6-1 to TRBJ1-2, with D perhaps matching TRBD1 (5 bases). V lost 5 bases and J lost 9, with 13 bases in between. The V gene's germline CDR1 is MNHNS and CDR2 SASEGT. This CDR3 has 12 amino acids. DNA for the CDR3: TGTGCCAGCAGTCTGTCAGGGAATAGCTACACCTTC. It yields the protein CASSLSGNSYTF.

This clonotype was observed a few times. This chain uses TRBV9 with TRBJ2-2; TRBD1 agrees at 11 bases. Germline V CDR1 and CDR2: SGDLS, YYNGEE. V trimming: 0 bases; J trimming: 5 bases; junction bases outside the gene matches: 9. This CDR3 has 18 amino acids. The CDR3 bases are TGTGCCAGCAGCGTAGTAGGGGACAGGGGGTTCAGGACCGGGGAGCTGTTTTTT. Amino acids: CASSVVGDRGFRTGELFF.

The rearrangement links TRBV18 to TRBJ2-7; 7 bases match TRBD1. The CDR3 is 15 amino acids. In germline, CDR1 is KGHSH, CDR2 LQKENI. J gave up 0 bases and V 3 bases, and 5 bases lay outside the gene matches. This CDR3 is CASSPGQDPSYEQYF. For the CDR3, the DNA is TGTGCCAGCTCACCTGGACAGGACCCCTCCTACGAGCAGTACTTC.

This clonotype was detected many times. The DNA of the CDR3 is TGTGCCAGCAGGCGGATGGGGGCGCTCTCTGGAAACACCATATATTTT. It yields the protein CASRRMGALSGNTIYF. This chain links TRBV2 with TRBJ1-3; D perhaps matches TRBD1 (6 bases). The CDR3 runs to 16 residues. The germline V gene encodes CDR1 SNHLY and CDR2 FYNNEI. Trimming removed 6 bases from V and 0 bases from J, with 15 bases in between.

The chain couples TRBV19 to TRBJ2-1; 7 positions match TRBD2. The CDR3 is made up of 15 amino acids. Germline V lookup: CDR1 LNHDA, CDR2 SQIVND (reference sequence). Unmatched junction bases numbered 6, after V lost 3 bases and J lost 4 bases. CDR3 loop: CASSIALAYYNEQFF. The CDR3 DNA sequence: TGTGCCAGTAGTATTGCACTAGCGTATTACAATGAGCAGTTCTTC.

This clonotype was seen a few times. The chain uses TRBV18 and TRBJ1-1; no firm D call. The CDR3 extends over 16 amino acids. Trimming pared 4 bases from V and 3 bases from J, leaving 18 bases between. Germline V gene sequence: CDR1 KGHSH, CDR2 LQKENI. The CDR3 DNA reads TGTGCCAGCTCACTCGGAGGCCAGGTTAAGGACACTGAAGCTTTCTTT. This translates into CASSLGGQVKDTEAFF.

This rearrangement joins TRBV18 to TRBJ2-7; D is unclear. The CDR3 contains 14 residues. Germline V lookup: CDR1 KGHSH, CDR2 LQKENI. V was trimmed by 0 bases and J by 7 bases, leaving 13 bases between them. CDR3 DNA: TGTGCCAGCTCACCACCGATGGGCGGCTCGGAGCAGTACTTC. It codes for CASSPPMGGSEQYF.

V gene TRBV4-2 combines with J gene TRBJ2-2, with D perhaps TRBD1 (6 bases). Deletions cut 0 bases from V and 3 bases from J, with 11 bases between. The CDR3 has 16 residues. CDR1 LGHNA and CDR2 YNFKEQ come from the germline V gene. CDR3 region: CASSQESGQYTGELFF. The CDR3 nucleotides are TGTGCCAGCAGCCAAGAGTCCGGACAGTACACCGGGGAGCTGTTTTTT.

This clonotype was counted many times. The rearrangement uses TRBV15 and TRBJ2-7; 7 bases fit TRBD1. This CDR3 is 14 amino acids long. Germline trimming cut 4 bases from V and 1 base from J; bases unmatched to any gene: 4. Germline CDR1 and CDR2: LNHNV and YYDKDF (reference sequence). CDR3 nucleotides: TGTGCCACCAGCACCCGACAGGGATCCTACGAGCAGTACTTC. It encodes CATSTRQGSYEQYF.

This clonotype has more than one count but fewer than ten. V gene TRBV10-3 combines with J gene TRBJ1-6, with TRBD1 identical over 7 bases. Germline V gene sequence: CDR1 ENHRY, CDR2 SYGVKD. The CDR3 covers 16 residues. With 3 bases clipped from V and 2 bases from J, the junction kept 4 bases outside the gene matches. The CDR3 region is CAISEGQGAYNSPLHF. CDR3 DNA sequence: TGTGCCATCAGTGAAGGCCAGGGGGCCTATAATTCACCCCTCCACTTT.

In this sample, this clonotype turned up many times. This chain uses TRBV12-3 or TRBV12-4 with TRBJ1-1, with no clear D. The CDR3 is 11 amino acids. The germline V and J ends were trimmed by 4 bases and 7 bases, with 7 bases remaining between them. CDR3 residues: CASSSDYEAFF. For the CDR3, the DNA is TGTGCCAGCAGTTCAGATTATGAAGCTTTCTTT.

The chain uses TRBV7-2 and TRBJ2-3; 13 bases are a match to TRBD2. The CDR3 contains 14 residues. Losses at the gene ends were 6 bases for V and 3 bases for J; bases not matched to a gene: 0. Germline V gene lookup returns CDR1 SGHTA and CDR2 FQGNSA. CDR3 sequence: CASRLAGGTDTQYF. As DNA, the CDR3 is TGTGCCAGCAGACTAGCGGGGGGGACAGATACGCAGTATTTT.

In this sample, this clonotype turned up many times. V gene TRBV3-1 combines with J gene TRBJ1-1; D uncertain. With 1 base removed from V and 5 bases from J, the gap between germline ends came to 8 bases. Germline-derived CDR1 and CDR2 are LGHDT and YNNKEL (reference sequence). The CDR3 totals 13 residues. The CDR3 region is CASSQGRATEAFF. The CDR3 bases are TGTGCCAGCAGCCAAGGGAGAGCGACTGAAGCTTTCTTT.

Many counts were recorded for this clonotype. The chain joins TRBV24-1 to TRBJ2-5, with 11 bases lining up with TRBD1. This CDR3 has 18 residues. V lost 5 bases and J lost 1; bases outside the gene matches: 11. The germline V gene encodes CDR1 KGHDR and CDR2 SFDVKD. This CDR3 reads CATSGPGTGGVFQETQYF. CDR3 in DNA: TGTGCCACCAGTGGCCCCGGGACAGGGGGTGTTTTCCAAGAGACCCAGTACTTC.

This clonotype was recorded only once. The chain recombines TRBV7-9 with TRBJ2-3; 7 bases align to TRBD2. This CDR3 contains 15 residues. Germline assignment: CDR1 SEHNR and CDR2 FQNEAQ (reference sequence). The V gene end was trimmed by 5 bases and the J gene end by 10 bases; junction bases not matched to a gene: 15. The CDR3 reads CASSQASGVRGAQYF. The CDR3 nucleotides read TGTGCCAGCAGCCAAGCTAGCGGCGTCCGGGGTGCGCAGTATTTT.

The table lists this clonotype with a count of one. A read error may explain this, as a much larger clone is one base away. CDR3 sequence reads: CAWSGTIEKLFF. The CDR3 bases are TGTGCCTGGAGCGGTACAATAGAAAAACTGTTTTTT. V is TRBV30 and J is TRBJ1-4; D is unresolved. V was shortened by 3 bases and J by 8 bases, with 10 bases between the two germline ends. This CDR3 region has 12 residues. Germline CDR1 is GTSNPN and CDR2 is SVGIG (reference sequence).

The rearrangement joins TRBV5-8 to TRBJ2-7; unclear D gene. Germline loops: CDR1 SGHTS, CDR2 YDEGEE. CDR3 size: 12 residues. V was cut by 4 bases and J by 6 bases, with 11 bases left in between. CDR3 bases: TGTGCCAGCAGCCGATGGACGGGCGAGCAGTACTTC. It translates to CASSRWTGEQYF. Full variable domain (missing parts from reference TRBV5-8 and TRBJ2-7): EAGVTQSPTHLIKTRGQQATLRCSPISGHTSVYWYQQALGLGLQFLLWYDEGEERNRGNFPPRFSGRQFPNYSSELNVNALELEDSALYLCASSRWTGEQYFGPGTRLTVT.

This clonotype came up once. The rearrangement joins TRBV27 to TRBJ2-1; TRBD1 or TRBD2 may be the D gene (6 bases each). The germline V gene has CDR1 MNHEY and CDR2 SMNVEV (reference sequence). This CDR3 has 19 residues. The ends were cut back, 3 bases at V and 0 bases at J, with 21 bases in the middle. Written as DNA, the CDR3 is TGTGCCAGCAGTTTTTCGAGGGGGGCAAGGAGTACCTCCTACAATGAGCAGTTCTTC. Translating it yields CASSFSRGARSTSYNEQFF.

This clonotype was counted at least ten times. This sequence joins TRBV6-2 or TRBV6-3 and TRBJ2-1; 8 bases align to TRBD2. This CDR3 comprises 16 residues. Germline V gene sequence: CDR1 MNHEY, CDR2 SVGEGT. With V trimmed by 2 bases and J by 5 bases, 8 bases remained unmatched. The CDR3 loop reads CASSYAQLAAHNEQFF. CDR3 nucleotide sequence: TGTGCCAGCAGTTACGCCCAACTAGCGGCCCACAATGAGCAGTTCTTC.

The V call is TRBV10-1, the J call TRBJ1-5; D is possibly TRBD1 (5 bases). The CDR3 loop spans 19 amino acids. Germline lookup yields CDR1 WNHNN and CDR2 SYGVQD (reference sequence). V lost 2 bases to trimming and J lost 0 bases, with 20 bases between them. DNA for the CDR3: TGCGCCAGCAGTGAGGCCCCCGGGGACGTCCTCTATAGCAATCAGCCCCAGCATTTT. Its protein is CASSEAPGDVLYSNQPQHF.

This clonotype was counted ten times or more. The rearrangement links TRBV2 to TRBJ2-7; 10 positions match TRBD2. The CDR3 spans 17 residues. Looked up from germline, CDR1 is SNHLY and CDR2 is FYNNEI. With V trimmed by 6 bases and J by 0 bases, 11 bases remained unmatched. The CDR3 DNA follows: TGTGCCAGCAGGGATGGACTAGCGGTCCTGAGCTCCTACGAGCAGTACTTC. It yields the protein CASRDGLAVLSSYEQYF.